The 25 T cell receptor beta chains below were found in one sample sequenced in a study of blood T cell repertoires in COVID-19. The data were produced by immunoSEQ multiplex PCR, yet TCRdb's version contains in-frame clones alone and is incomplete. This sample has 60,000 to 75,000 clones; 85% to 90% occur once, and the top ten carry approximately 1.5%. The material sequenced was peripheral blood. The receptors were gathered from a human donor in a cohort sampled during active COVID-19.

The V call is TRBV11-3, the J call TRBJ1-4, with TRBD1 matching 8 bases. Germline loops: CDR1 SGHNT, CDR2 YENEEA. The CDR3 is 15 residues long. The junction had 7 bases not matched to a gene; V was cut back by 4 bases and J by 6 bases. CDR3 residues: CASSSRTGMDEKLFF. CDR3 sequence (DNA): TGTGCCAGCAGCTCCAGGACAGGGATGGATGAAAAACTGTTTTTT. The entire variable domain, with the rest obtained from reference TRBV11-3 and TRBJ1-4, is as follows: EAGVVQSPRYKIIEKKQPVAFWCNPISGHNTLYWYLQNLGQGPELLIRYENEEAVDDSQLPKDRFSAERLKGVDSTLKIQPAELGDSAVYLCASSSRTGMDEKLFFGSGTQLSVL.

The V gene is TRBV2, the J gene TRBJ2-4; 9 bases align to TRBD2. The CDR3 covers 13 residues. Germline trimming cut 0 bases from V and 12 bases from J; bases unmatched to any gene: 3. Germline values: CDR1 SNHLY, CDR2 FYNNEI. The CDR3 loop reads CASSEAQLAGQYF. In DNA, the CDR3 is TGTGCCAGCAGTGAAGCCCAACTAGCGGGTCAGTACTTC.

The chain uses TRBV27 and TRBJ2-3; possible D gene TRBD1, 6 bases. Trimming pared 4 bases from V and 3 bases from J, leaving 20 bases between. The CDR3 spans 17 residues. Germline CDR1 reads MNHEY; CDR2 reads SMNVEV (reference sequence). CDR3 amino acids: CASSSRMAPGVTDTQYF. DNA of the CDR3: TGTGCCAGCAGTTCCCGCATGGCCCCAGGGGTGACAGATACGCAGTATTTT.

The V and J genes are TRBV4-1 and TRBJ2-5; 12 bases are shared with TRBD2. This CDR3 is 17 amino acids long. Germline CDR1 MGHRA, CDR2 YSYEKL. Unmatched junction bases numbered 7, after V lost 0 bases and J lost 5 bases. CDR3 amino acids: CASSQDPSGRAYETQYF. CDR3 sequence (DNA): TGCGCCAGCAGCCAAGACCCTAGCGGGAGGGCCTATGAGACCCAGTACTTC.

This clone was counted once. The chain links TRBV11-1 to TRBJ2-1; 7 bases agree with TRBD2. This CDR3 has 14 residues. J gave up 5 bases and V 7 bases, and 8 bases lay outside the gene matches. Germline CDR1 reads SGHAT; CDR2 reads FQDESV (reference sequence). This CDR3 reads CASTNRDYNNEQFF. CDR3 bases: TGTGCCAGCACTAACCGGGACTACAACAATGAGCAGTTCTTC.

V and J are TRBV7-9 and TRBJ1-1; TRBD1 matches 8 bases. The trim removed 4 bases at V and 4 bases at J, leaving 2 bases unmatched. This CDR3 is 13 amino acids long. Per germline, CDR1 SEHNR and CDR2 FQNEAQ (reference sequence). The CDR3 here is CASSSQGATEAFF. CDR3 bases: TGTGCCAGCAGCTCTCAGGGGGCCACTGAAGCTTTCTTT.

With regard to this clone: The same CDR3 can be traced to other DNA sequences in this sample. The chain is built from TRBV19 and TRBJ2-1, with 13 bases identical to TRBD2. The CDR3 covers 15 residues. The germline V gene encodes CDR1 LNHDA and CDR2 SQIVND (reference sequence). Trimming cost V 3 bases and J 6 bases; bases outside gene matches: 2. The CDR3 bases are TGTGCCAGTAGTATTGGGACTAGCGGGACCAATGAGCAGTTCTTC. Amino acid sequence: CASSIGTSGTNEQFF.

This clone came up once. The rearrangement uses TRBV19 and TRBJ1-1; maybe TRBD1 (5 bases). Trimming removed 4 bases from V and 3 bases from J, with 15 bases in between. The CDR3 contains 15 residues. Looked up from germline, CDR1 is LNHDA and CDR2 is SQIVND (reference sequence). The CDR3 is CASSKAGMKHTEAFF. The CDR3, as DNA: TGTGCCAGTAGTAAAGCAGGGATGAAACACACTGAAGCTTTCTTT.

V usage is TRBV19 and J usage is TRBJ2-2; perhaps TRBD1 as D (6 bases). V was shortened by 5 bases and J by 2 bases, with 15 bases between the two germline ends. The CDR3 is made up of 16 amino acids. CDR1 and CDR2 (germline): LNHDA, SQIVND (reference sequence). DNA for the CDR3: TGTGCCAGTAGTCAAATGACAGGCTTAAACACCGGGGAGCTGTTTTTT. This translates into CASSQMTGLNTGELFF.

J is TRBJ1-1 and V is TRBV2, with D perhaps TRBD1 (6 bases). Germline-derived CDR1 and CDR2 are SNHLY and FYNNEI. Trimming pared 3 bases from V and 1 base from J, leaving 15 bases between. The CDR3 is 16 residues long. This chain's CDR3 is CASSDPSEGGNTEAFF. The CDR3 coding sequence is TGTGCCAGCAGTGACCCGTCGGAAGGGGGGAACACTGAAGCTTTCTTT. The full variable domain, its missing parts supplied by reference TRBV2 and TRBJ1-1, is EPEVTQTPSHQVTQMGQEVILRCVPISNHLYFYWYRQILGQKVEFLVSFYNNEISEKSEIFDDQFSVERPDGSNFTLKIRSTKLEDSAMYFCASSDPSEGGNTEAFFGQGTRLTVV.

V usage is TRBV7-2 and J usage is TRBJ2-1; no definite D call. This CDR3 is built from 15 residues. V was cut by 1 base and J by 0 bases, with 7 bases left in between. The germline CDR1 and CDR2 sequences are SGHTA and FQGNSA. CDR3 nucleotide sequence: TGTGCCAGCAGCTTAGGACTGATCTCCTACAATGAGCAGTTCTTC. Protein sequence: CASSLGLISYNEQFF.

This CDR3 is CASADSAESYNSPLHF. The CDR3 nucleotides read TGTGCCAGTGCCGACTCGGCGGAGTCTTATAATTCACCCCTCCACTTT. The chain recombines TRBV19 with TRBJ1-6; D is ambiguous. Trimming cost V 8 bases and J 4 bases, with 18 bases left between them. The germline V gene encodes CDR1 LNHDA and CDR2 SQIVND (reference sequence). This CDR3 spans 16 amino acids.

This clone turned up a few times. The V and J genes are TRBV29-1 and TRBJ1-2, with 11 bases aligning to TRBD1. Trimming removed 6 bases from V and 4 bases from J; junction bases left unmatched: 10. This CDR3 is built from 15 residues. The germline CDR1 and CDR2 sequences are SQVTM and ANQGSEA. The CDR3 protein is CSVVDPGQGGYGYTF. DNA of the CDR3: TGCAGCGTCGTAGATCCGGGACAGGGGGGCTATGGCTACACCTTC.

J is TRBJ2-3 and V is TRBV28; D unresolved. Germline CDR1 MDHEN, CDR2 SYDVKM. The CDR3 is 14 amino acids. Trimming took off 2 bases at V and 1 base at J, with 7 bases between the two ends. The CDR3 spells CASSLNFRTDTQYF. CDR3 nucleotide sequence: TGTGCCAGCAGTTTAAACTTCCGCACAGATACGCAGTATTTT.

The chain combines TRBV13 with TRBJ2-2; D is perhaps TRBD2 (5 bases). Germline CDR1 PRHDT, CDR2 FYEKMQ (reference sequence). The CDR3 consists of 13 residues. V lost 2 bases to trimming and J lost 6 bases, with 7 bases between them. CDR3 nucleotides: TGTGCCAGCAGCTTATACGGGGCCGGGGAGCTGTTTTTT. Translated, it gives CASSLYGAGELFF. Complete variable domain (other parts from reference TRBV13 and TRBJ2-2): AAGVIQSPRHLIKEKRETATLKCYPIPRHDTVYWYQQGPGQDPQFLISFYEKMQSDKGSIPDRFSAQQFSDYHSELNMSSLELGDSALYFCASSLYGAGELFFGEGSRLTVL.

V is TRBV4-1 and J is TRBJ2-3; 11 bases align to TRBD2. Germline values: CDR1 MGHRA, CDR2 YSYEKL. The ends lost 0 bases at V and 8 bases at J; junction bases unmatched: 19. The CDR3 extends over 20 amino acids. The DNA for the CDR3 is TGCGCCAGCAGCCAAGAGATGGTTGGTCTAGCGGGAGGAGGGATGGGTACGCAGTATTTT. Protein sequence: CASSQEMVGLAGGGMGTQYF.

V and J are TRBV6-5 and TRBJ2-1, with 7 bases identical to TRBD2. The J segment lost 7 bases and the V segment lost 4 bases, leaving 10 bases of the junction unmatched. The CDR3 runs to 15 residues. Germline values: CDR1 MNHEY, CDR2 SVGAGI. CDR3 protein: CASSSGWEGRNEQFF. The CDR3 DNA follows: TGTGCCAGCAGTTCCGGTTGGGAGGGTCGAAATGAGCAGTTCTTC.

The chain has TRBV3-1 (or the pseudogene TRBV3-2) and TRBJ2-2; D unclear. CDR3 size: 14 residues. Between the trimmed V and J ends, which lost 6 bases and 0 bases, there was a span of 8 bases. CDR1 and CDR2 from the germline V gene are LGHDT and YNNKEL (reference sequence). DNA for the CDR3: TGTGCCAGCAGAAATCTAGCGAACACCGGGGAGCTGTTTTTT. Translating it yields CASRNLANTGELFF.

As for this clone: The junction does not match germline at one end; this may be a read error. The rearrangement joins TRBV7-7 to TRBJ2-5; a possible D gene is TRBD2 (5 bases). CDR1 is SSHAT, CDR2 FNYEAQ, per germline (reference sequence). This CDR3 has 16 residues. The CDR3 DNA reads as TGTGCTAGCAGCTTAGGTAGCGCGCCCCCCCAAGAGACCCAGTACTTC. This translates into CASSLGSAPPQETQYF.

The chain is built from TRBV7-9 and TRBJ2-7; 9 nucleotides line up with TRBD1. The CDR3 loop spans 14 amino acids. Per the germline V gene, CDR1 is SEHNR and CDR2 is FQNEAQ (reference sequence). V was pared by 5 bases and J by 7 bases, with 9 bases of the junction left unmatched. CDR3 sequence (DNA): TGTGCCAGCAGCGAGGGACAGGGATCGAGAGAGCAGTACGTC. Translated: CASSEGQGSREQYV.

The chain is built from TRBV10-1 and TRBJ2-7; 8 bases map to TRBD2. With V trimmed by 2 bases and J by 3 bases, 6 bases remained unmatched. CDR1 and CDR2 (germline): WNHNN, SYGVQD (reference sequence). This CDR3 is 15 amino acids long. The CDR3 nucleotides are TGCGCCAGCAGTGAGACGGTAGCGGGGAGCTACGAGCAGTACTTC. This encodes CASSETVAGSYEQYF.

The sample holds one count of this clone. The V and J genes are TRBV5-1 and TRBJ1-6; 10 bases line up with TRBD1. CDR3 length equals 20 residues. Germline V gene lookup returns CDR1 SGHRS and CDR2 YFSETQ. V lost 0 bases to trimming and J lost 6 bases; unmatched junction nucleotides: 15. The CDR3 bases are TGCGCCAGCAGCTTGGGAGCCGGGACAGGGGAATTGACGGCTAATTCACCCCTCCACTTT. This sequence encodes CASSLGAGTGELTANSPLHF.

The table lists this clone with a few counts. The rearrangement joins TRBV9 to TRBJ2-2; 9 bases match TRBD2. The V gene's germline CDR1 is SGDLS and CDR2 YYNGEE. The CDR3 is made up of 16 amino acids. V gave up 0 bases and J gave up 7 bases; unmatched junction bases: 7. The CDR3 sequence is CASSVGLAGHSGELFF. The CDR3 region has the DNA TGTGCCAGCAGCGTAGGCCTAGCGGGACACAGCGGGGAGCTGTTTTTT.

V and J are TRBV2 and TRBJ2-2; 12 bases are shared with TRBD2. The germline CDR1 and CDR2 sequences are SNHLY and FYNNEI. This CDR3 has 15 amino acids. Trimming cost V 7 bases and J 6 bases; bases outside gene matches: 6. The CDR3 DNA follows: TGTGCCAGCACCCTAGCGGGAGGGCCCCCCGGGGAGCTGTTTTTT. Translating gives CASTLAGGPPGELFF.

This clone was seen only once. DNA of the CDR3: TGTGCCAGCAGCGGGGGACAGGGAGATGGCACTGAAGCTTTCTTT. Its translation is CASSGGQGDGTEAFF. V and J are TRBV9 and TRBJ1-1; 9 bases agree with TRBD1. The V and J ends lost 3 bases and 4 bases, in that order; junction bases with no gene match: 7. CDR1 is SGDLS and CDR2 is YYNGEE in the germline V gene. The CDR3 runs to 15 residues.